These T cell receptor beta chains were read from a single sample in a study of T cell repertoires in cytomegalovirus infection. TCRdb processed the reads anew with MiXCR; each CDR3 protein has one entry. The sample consists of some 590,000 distinct CDR3 sequences, approximately 40% of them appearing once. No antigen has been assigned to these receptors. Sequenced material: cultured PBMCs, taken from culture after CMV antigen stimulation. These receptors originate from a human donor in good health (CMV status not recorded). Some clones in this sample may be carry-over from other donors' samples. The CDR3 runs from the conserved cysteine through the conserved F or W. Each record gives: J gene, D gene, V gene, clone size, CDR3 protein, CDR3 DNA. D genes are given only for firm matches. Clone size is shown for a subset of rows, as once, few, many or a class of expanded clone.

J gene: TRBJ2-1
D gene: TRBD1
V gene: TRBV19
clone size: few
CDR3 protein: CASSISQGDNEQFF
CDR3 DNA: TGTGCCAGTAGTATCTCACAGGGGGACAATGAGCAGTTCTTC

J gene: TRBJ1-4
D gene: .
V gene: TRBV7-8
clone size: .
CDR3 protein: CASSFTDHNEKLFF
CDR3 DNA: TGTGCCAGCAGCTTTACAGACCATAATGAAAAACTGTTTTTT

J gene: TRBJ1-1
D gene: .
V gene: TRBV20-1
clone size: .
CDR3 protein: CSAKTEKNTEAFF
CDR3 DNA: TGCAGTGCGAAGACAGAAAAGAACACTGAAGCTTTCTTT

J gene: TRBJ1-1
D gene: .
V gene: TRBV18
clone size: .
CDR3 protein: CASSDLRASIEAFF
CDR3 DNA: TGTGCCAGCTCCGACCTGCGAGCATCAATTGAAGCTTTCTTT

J gene: TRBJ2-3
D gene: TRBD2
V gene: TRBV7-9
clone size: .
CDR3 protein: CASSSGTSAYTDTQYF
CDR3 DNA: TGTGCCAGCAGCTCCGGGACTAGCGCCTACACAGATACGCAGTATTTT

J gene: TRBJ1-1
D gene: .
V gene: TRBV6-2/TRBV6-3
clone size: .
CDR3 protein: CASSYSFGFGTEAFF
CDR3 DNA: TGTGCCAGCAGTTACTCATTCGGTTTCGGGACTGAAGCTTTCTTT

J gene: TRBJ2-1
D gene: .
V gene: TRBV10-3
clone size: many
CDR3 protein: CAISAGRAVRGNEQFF
CDR3 DNA: TGTGCCATCAGTGCCGGACGAGCGGTCCGGGGGAATGAGCAGTTCTTC

J gene: TRBJ2-1
D gene: .
V gene: TRBV12-3/TRBV12-4
clone size: .
CDR3 protein: CASSSQGTNEQFF
CDR3 DNA: TGTGCCAGCAGTTCCCAGGGGACCAATGAGCAGTTCTTC

J gene: TRBJ1-6
D gene: TRBD1
V gene: TRBV29-1
clone size: .
CDR3 protein: CSAGTDDNSPLHF
CDR3 DNA: TGCAGCGCCGGGACAGACGATAATTCACCCCTCCACTTT

J gene: TRBJ2-1
D gene: .
V gene: TRBV7-2
clone size: .
CDR3 protein: CASSLIRGHNEQFF
CDR3 DNA: TGTGCCAGCAGCTTAATCCGGGGGCACAATGAGCAGTTCTTC

J gene: TRBJ2-7
D gene: .
V gene: TRBV7-2
clone size: few
CDR3 protein: CASSLLPGLAEQYF
CDR3 DNA: TGTGCCAGCAGCTTACTTCCGGGGCTCGCTGAGCAGTACTTC

J gene: TRBJ2-3
D gene: .
V gene: TRBV7-2
clone size: few
CDR3 protein: CASSPLPAPDTQYF
CDR3 DNA: TGTGCCAGCAGCCCCCTTCCTGCCCCAGATACGCAGTATTTT

J gene: TRBJ1-4
D gene: .
V gene: TRBV2
clone size: .
CDR3 protein: CASDIGATNEKLFF
CDR3 DNA: TGTGCCAGCGATATCGGGGCAACTAATGAAAAACTGTTTTTT

J gene: TRBJ1-2
D gene: .
V gene: TRBV12-3/TRBV12-4
clone size: .
CDR3 protein: CASSLGGPGGYTF
CDR3 DNA: TGTGCCAGCAGTTTAGGGGGACCGGGTGGCTACACCTTC

J gene: TRBJ2-7
D gene: .
V gene: TRBV27
clone size: .
CDR3 protein: CASRQGVSYEQYF
CDR3 DNA: TGTGCCAGCCGGCAAGGGGTATCCTACGAGCAGTACTTC

J gene: TRBJ2-7
D gene: .
V gene: TRBV5-1
clone size: .
CDR3 protein: CASSFGGQTSYEQYF
CDR3 DNA: TGCGCCAGCAGCTTCGGAGGACAGACCTCCTACGAGCAGTACTTC

J gene: TRBJ2-7
D gene: .
V gene: TRBV4-3
clone size: few
CDR3 protein: CASSQDLDSYDEQYF
CDR3 DNA: TGCGCCAGCAGCCAAGATCTCGATTCATATGACGAGCAGTACTTC

J gene: TRBJ1-2
D gene: TRBD1
V gene: TRBV27
clone size: .
CDR3 protein: CASSFSRTGEHYGYTF
CDR3 DNA: TGTGCCAGCAGTTTTTCACGGACAGGGGAACACTATGGCTACACCTTC

J gene: TRBJ2-5
D gene: .
V gene: TRBV7-8
clone size: many
CDR3 protein: CASSFRDPRTETQYF
CDR3 DNA: TGTGCCAGCAGCTTCCGGGACCCACGCACAGAGACCCAGTACTTC

J gene: TRBJ2-2
D gene: TRBD1
V gene: TRBV7-2
clone size: .
CDR3 protein: CASSAHRGQTGELFF
CDR3 DNA: TGTGCCAGCAGCGCCCACAGGGGGCAAACCGGGGAGCTGTTTTTT

J gene: TRBJ2-1
D gene: TRBD2
V gene: TRBV18
clone size: few
CDR3 protein: CASSPGLAAHEQFF
CDR3 DNA: TGTGCCAGCTCACCCGGACTAGCAGCCCATGAGCAGTTCTTC

J gene: TRBJ2-5
D gene: .
V gene: TRBV18
clone size: .
CDR3 protein: CASSPGAGTGETQYF
CDR3 DNA: TGTGCCAGCTCACCGGGGGCCGGGACCGGCGAGACCCAGTACTTC

J gene: TRBJ1-4
D gene: .
V gene: TRBV7-8
clone size: .
CDR3 protein: CASRRGGNEKLFF
CDR3 DNA: TGTGCCAGCCGAAGGGGGGGTAATGAAAAACTGTTTTTT

J gene: TRBJ2-1
D gene: .
V gene: TRBV4-1
clone size: many
CDR3 protein: CASSPTGPRNEQFF
CDR3 DNA: TGCGCCAGCAGCCCCACTGGCCCTAGGAATGAGCAGTTCTTC

J gene: TRBJ2-7
D gene: .
V gene: TRBV7-2
clone size: many
CDR3 protein: CASSLDPASLRSGEQYF
CDR3 DNA: TGTGCCAGCAGCTTAGATCCCGCTAGCCTGAGGTCCGGCGAGCAGTACTTC

J gene: TRBJ1-2
D gene: .
V gene: TRBV7-8
clone size: few
CDR3 protein: CASSSGVRGYGYTF
CDR3 DNA: TGTGCCAGCAGCTCAGGGGTTCGTGGCTATGGCTACACCTTC

J gene: TRBJ1-1
D gene: TRBD1
V gene: TRBV6-2/TRBV6-3
clone size: few
CDR3 protein: CASRPDRRNTEAFF
CDR3 DNA: TGTGCCAGCAGGCCGGACAGGAGGAACACTGAAGCTTTCTTT

J gene: TRBJ2-3
D gene: TRBD2
V gene: TRBV7-2
clone size: few
CDR3 protein: CADTGGAGTDTQYF
CDR3 DNA: TGTGCCGATACGGGGGGGGCCGGCACAGATACGCAGTATTTT

J gene: TRBJ1-5
D gene: .
V gene: TRBV7-6
clone size: few
CDR3 protein: CASSHRPSNQPQHF
CDR3 DNA: TGTGCCAGCAGCCACCGGCCGAGCAATCAGCCCCAGCATTTT

J gene: TRBJ2-5
D gene: .
V gene: TRBV7-2
clone size: .
CDR3 protein: CASSSLGGGAIDETQYF
CDR3 DNA: TGTGCCAGCAGCTCCCTGGGGGGGGGGGCGATTGATGAGACCCAGTACTTC

J gene: TRBJ1-1
D gene: .
V gene: TRBV7-8
clone size: many
CDR3 protein: CASSQTGYSTEAFF
CDR3 DNA: TGTGCCAGCAGCCAAACAGGGTACAGCACTGAAGCTTTCTTT

J gene: TRBJ1-2
D gene: .
V gene: TRBV7-2
clone size: .
CDR3 protein: CASSSPHRADYGYTF
CDR3 DNA: TGTGCCAGCAGCTCCCCCCACAGGGCCGACTATGGCTACACCTTC

J gene: TRBJ2-5
D gene: .
V gene: TRBV20-1
clone size: .
CDR3 protein: CSAPSTGQETQYF
CDR3 DNA: TGCAGTGCTCCCTCTACAGGGCAAGAGACCCAGTACTTC

J gene: TRBJ1-1
D gene: .
V gene: TRBV20-1
clone size: .
CDR3 protein: CSASRGPLNTEAFF
CDR3 DNA: TGCAGTGCTAGCCGGGGCCCGTTGAACACTGAAGCTTTCTTT

J gene: TRBJ2-5
D gene: TRBD1
V gene: TRBV20-1
clone size: few
CDR3 protein: CSARTGETQYF
CDR3 DNA: TGCAGTGCCCGGACAGGGGAGACCCAGTACTTC

J gene: TRBJ2-3
D gene: .
V gene: TRBV2
clone size: .
CDR3 protein: CASSDFGREVDTQYF
CDR3 DNA: TGTGCCAGCAGTGATTTCGGCAGGGAGGTAGATACGCAGTATTTT

J gene: TRBJ1-4
D gene: .
V gene: TRBV11-2
clone size: few
CDR3 protein: CASSFRRLGTNEKLFF
CDR3 DNA: TGTGCCAGCAGCTTCAGGCGCCTTGGAACTAATGAAAAACTGTTTTTT

J gene: TRBJ2-3
D gene: TRBD2
V gene: TRBV7-8
clone size: few
CDR3 protein: CASKSGRSTDTQYF
CDR3 DNA: TGTGCCAGTAAGAGCGGGAGGAGCACAGATACGCAGTATTTT

J gene: TRBJ1-3
D gene: TRBD1
V gene: TRBV7-9
clone size: .
CDR3 protein: CASRLGQPPSGNTIYF
CDR3 DNA: TGTGCCAGCAGATTGGGACAGCCGCCCTCTGGAAACACCATATATTTT